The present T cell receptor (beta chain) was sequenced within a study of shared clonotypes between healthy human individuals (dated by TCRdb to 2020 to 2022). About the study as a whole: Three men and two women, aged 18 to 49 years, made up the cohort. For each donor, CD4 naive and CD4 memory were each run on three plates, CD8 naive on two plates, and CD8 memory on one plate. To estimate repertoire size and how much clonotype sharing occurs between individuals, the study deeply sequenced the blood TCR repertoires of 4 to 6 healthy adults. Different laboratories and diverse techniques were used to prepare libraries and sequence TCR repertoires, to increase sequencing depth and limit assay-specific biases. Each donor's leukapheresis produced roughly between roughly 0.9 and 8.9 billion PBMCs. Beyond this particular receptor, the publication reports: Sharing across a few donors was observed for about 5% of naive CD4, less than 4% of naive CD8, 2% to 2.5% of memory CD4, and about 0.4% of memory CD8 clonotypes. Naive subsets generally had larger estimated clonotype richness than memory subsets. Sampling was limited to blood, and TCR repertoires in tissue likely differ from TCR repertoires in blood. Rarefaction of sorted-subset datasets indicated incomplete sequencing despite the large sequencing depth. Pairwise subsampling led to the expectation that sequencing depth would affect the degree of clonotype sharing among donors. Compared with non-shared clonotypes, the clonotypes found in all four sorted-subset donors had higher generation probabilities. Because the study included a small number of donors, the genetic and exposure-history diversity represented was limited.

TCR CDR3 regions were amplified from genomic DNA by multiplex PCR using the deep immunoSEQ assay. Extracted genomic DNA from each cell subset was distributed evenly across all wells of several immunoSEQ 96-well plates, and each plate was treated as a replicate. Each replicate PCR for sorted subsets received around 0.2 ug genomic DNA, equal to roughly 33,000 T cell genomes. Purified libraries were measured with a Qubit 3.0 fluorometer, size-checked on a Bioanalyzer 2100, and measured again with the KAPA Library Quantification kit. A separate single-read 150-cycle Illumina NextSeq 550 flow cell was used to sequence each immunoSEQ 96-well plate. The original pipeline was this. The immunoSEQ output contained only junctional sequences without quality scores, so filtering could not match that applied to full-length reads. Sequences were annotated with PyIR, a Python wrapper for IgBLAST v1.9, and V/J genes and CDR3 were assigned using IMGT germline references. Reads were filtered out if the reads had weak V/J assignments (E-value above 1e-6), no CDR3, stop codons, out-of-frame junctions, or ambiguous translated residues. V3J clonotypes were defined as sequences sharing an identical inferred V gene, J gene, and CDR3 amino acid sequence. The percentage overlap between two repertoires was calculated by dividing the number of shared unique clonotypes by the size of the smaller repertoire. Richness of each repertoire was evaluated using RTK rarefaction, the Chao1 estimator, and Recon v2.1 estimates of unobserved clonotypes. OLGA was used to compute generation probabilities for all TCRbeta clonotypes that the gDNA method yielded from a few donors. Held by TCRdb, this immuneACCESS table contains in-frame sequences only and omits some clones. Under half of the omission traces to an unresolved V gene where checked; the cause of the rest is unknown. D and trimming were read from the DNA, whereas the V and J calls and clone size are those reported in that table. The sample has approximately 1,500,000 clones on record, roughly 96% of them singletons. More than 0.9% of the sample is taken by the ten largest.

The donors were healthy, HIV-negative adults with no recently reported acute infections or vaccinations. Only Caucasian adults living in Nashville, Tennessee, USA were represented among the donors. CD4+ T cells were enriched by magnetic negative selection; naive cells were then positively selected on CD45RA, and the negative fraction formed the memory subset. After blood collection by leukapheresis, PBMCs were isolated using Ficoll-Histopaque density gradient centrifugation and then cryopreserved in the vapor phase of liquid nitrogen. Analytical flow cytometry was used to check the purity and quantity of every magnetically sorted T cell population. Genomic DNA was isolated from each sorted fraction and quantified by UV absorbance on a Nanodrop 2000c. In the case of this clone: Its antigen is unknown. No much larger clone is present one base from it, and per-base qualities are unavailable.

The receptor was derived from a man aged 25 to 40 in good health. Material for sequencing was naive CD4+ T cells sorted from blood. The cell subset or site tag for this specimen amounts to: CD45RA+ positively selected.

CDR3 sequence: CASSLEGGGGHTF. The base sequence is TGTGCCAGCAGCTTGGAGGGTGGCGGCGGCCACACCTTC. This chain joins TRBV7-9 to TRBJ1-2; the D segment cannot be called with confidence. From the cysteine up to the phenylalanine, the CDR3 has a length of 13 residues. Only CDR3 DNA is held: 39 bases, read in frame from base 1. CDR1 and CDR2 are drawn from the germline V gene (reference sequence): SEHNR, FQNEAQ. V and J lose 3 bases and 12 bases, and a span of 17 bases separates them.